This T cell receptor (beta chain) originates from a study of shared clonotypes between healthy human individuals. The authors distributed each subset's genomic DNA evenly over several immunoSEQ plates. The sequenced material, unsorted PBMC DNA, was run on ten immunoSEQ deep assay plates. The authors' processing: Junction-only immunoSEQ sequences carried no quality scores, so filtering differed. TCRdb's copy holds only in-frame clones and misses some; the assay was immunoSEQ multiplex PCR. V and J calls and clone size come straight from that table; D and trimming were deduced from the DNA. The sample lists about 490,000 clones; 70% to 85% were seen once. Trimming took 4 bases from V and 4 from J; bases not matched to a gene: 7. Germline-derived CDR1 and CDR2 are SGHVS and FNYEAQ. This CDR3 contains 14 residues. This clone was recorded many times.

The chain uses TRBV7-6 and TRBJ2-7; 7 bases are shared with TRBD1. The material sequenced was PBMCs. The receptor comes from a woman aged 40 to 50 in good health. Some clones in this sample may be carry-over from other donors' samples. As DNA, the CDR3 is TGTGCCAGCAGCTCCCGGGACAGACTTTACGAGCAGTACTTC. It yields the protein CASSSRDRLYEQYF.